Presented here are 17 T cell receptor beta chains from one specimen sequenced in a study of shared clonotypes between healthy human individuals. The data were produced by immunoSEQ multiplex PCR, yet TCRdb's version contains in-frame clones alone and is incomplete. Of a few million clones in the sample, around 94% were seen once. Material: naive CD4+ T cells sorted from blood. Noted subset: CD45RA+ positively selected. These receptors were obtained from a man younger than 30 in good health.

Remarks on this clone: Other DNA variants within this sample encode the same CDR3. The gene calls are TRBV20-1 and TRBJ2-5; D not resolved. The germline V gene encodes CDR1 DFQATT and CDR2 SNEGSKA (reference sequence). The ends were cut back, 3 bases at V and 5 bases at J, with 4 bases in the middle. The CDR3 sequence is 10 residues long. The CDR3 loop reads CSASSETQYF. CDR3 coding DNA: TGCAGTGCTAGCTCGGAGACCCAGTACTTC.

This chain joins TRBV5-6 and TRBJ2-7; 10 bases fit TRBD2. J was trimmed by 12 bases and V by 5 bases; bases with no gene match: 8. The CDR3 sequence is 12 residues long. Germline values: CDR1 SGHDT, CDR2 YYEEEE. The CDR3 DNA reads TGTGCCAGCAGTCCTCAAGCGGGAGGGTTGTACTTC. Its translation is CASSPQAGGLYF.

This chain connects TRBV5-6 to TRBJ2-7, with a weak D call TRBD1 (5 bases). Germline assignment: CDR1 SGHDT and CDR2 YYEEEE. Trimming removed 1 base from V and 0 bases from J, with 8 bases in between. The CDR3 has 14 residues. For the CDR3, the DNA is TGTGCCAGCAGCTTGCTAGGGGACTCCTACGAGCAGTACTTC. This encodes CASSLLGDSYEQYF.

The chain combines TRBV7-2 with TRBJ1-5; D is unclear. Germline V lookup: CDR1 SGHTA, CDR2 FQGNSA. CDR3 length: 12 amino acids. Trimming stripped 2 bases from V and 6 bases from J, with 5 bases between. This CDR3 is CASSLYPQPQHF. CDR3 nucleotides: TGTGCCAGCAGCTTATATCCTCAGCCCCAGCATTTT.

The chain employs TRBV6-5 and TRBJ1-1; possibly TRBD1 for D (5 bases). Germline-derived CDR1 and CDR2 are MNHEY and SVGAGI. V was clipped by 5 bases and J by 3 bases, with 13 bases between them. The CDR3 spans 14 residues. CDR3 coding DNA: TGTGCCAGCAGTGAGGGGTGGTTTTACACTGAAGCTTTCTTT. Translating gives CASSEGWFYTEAFF.

This chain joins TRBV5-6 and TRBJ1-2, with 9 positions matching TRBD1. CDR1 and CDR2 (germline): SGHDT, YYEEEE. The CDR3 extends over 16 amino acids. V trimming: 0 bases; J trimming: 4 bases; junction bases outside the gene matches: 7. The DNA of the CDR3 is TGTGCCAGCAGCTTGGTCACAGGGGGCTGGGGCTATGGCTACACCTTC. Translation: CASSLVTGGWGYGYTF.

The V gene is TRBV28, the J gene TRBJ1-2; TRBD1 might be the D (6 bases). The germline V gene encodes CDR1 MDHEN and CDR2 SYDVKM. The CDR3 sequence is 16 residues long. V lost 6 bases to trimming and J lost 7 bases, with 24 bases between them. The CDR3 sequence is CASSQPAEGGRGGYTF. CDR3 coding DNA: TGTGCCAGCAGCCAGCCTGCCGAGGGGGGTCGGGGTGGCTACACCTTC.

The chain joins TRBV5-8 to TRBJ1-5, with D maybe TRBD1 (5 bases). Deletions cut 3 bases from V and 0 bases from J, with 10 bases between. Germline assignment: CDR1 SGHTS and CDR2 YDEGEE. The CDR3 covers 15 residues. The CDR3 coding sequence is TGTGCCAGCAGCTCAGACAGTTATAGCAATCAGCCCCAGCATTTT. It is translated as CASSSDSYSNQPQHF.

The J gene is TRBJ2-7, the V gene TRBV18; 10 bases agree with TRBD2. Germline V gene sequence: CDR1 KGHSH, CDR2 LQKENI. The CDR3 sequence is 15 residues long. The J segment lost 0 bases and the V segment lost 6 bases, leaving 5 bases of the junction unmatched. CDR3 sequence (DNA): TGTGCCAGCTCGCCTACTAGCGGGAACTCCTACGAGCAGTACTTC. It is translated as CASSPTSGNSYEQYF.

The chain carries TRBV7-8 and TRBJ1-1; D remains unclear. The CDR3 consists of 16 residues. Germline CDR1 SGHVS, CDR2 FQNEAQ. Trimming shortened V by 1 base and J by 2 bases, and 14 bases separated the two germline ends. CDR3 sequence reads: CASSLGYISINTEAFF. For the CDR3, the DNA is TGTGCCAGCAGCTTAGGATACATTTCAATAAACACTGAAGCTTTCTTT.

CDR3 bases: TGTGCCAGCAGGGGACAGAGGGGCTATGGCTACACCTTC. It is translated as CASRGQRGYGYTF. The chain links TRBV27 to TRBJ1-2, with 7 bases lining up with TRBD1. Germline values: CDR1 MNHEY, CDR2 SMNVEV (reference sequence). The CDR3 runs to 13 residues. With 6 bases clipped from V and 4 bases from J, the junction kept 5 bases outside the gene matches.

In DNA form, the CDR3 reads TGTGCCAGCACGCCGCCCTGGCCGGTTACGCAGTATTTT. Its protein product is CASTPPWPVTQYF. This sequence joins TRBV7-9 and TRBJ2-3; D call uncertain. V was clipped by 7 bases and J by 8 bases, with 16 bases between them. The CDR3 runs 13 residues. In germline, CDR1 is SEHNR, CDR2 FQNEAQ (reference sequence).

The rearrangement joins TRBV5-4 to TRBJ2-6; D is undetermined. The length of the CDR3 is 16 residues. V was trimmed by 3 bases and J by 0 bases, leaving 10 bases between them. Germline CDR1 and CDR2: SGHNT and YYREEE (reference sequence). The CDR3, as DNA: TGTGCCAGCAGCTCTGACACGACCTCTGGGGCCAACGTCCTGACTTTC. Amino acids: CASSSDTTSGANVLTF. The full variable domain, in which reference TRBV5-4 and TRBJ2-6 provide the parts outside the CDR3, is ETGVTQSPTHLIKTRGQQVTLRCSSQSGHNTVSWYQQALGQGPQFIFQYYREEENGRGNFPPRFSGLQFPNYSSELNVNALELDDSALYLCASSSDTTSGANVLTFGAGSRLTVL.

The chain joins TRBV6-5 to TRBJ1-2; D possibly corresponds to TRBD1 (6 bases). Germline loops: CDR1 MNHEY, CDR2 SVGAGI. Trimming removed 6 bases at V and 3 bases at J, with 11 bases between. This CDR3 is 13 amino acids long. The CDR3 region is CASRSQGYYGYTF. Written as DNA, the CDR3 is TGTGCCAGCAGATCACAGGGATACTATGGCTACACCTTC.

The CDR3, as DNA: TGTGCCAGCTCACAAAAAGGGGGGGATCAGCCCCAGCATTTT. Residues: CASSQKGGDQPQHF. This chain connects TRBV18 to TRBJ1-5; D might be TRBD1 (6 bases). CDR1 KGHSH and CDR2 LQKENI come from the germline V gene. Trimming left V 4 bases short and J 5 bases short, with 12 bases between. This CDR3 spans 14 amino acids.

To note about this clone: Different DNA sequences within this sample yield the same CDR3. The chain combines TRBV5-1 with TRBJ1-3; weak D call: TRBD1 (5 bases). Germline V gives CDR1 SGHRS, CDR2 YFSETQ. V lost 0 bases, J lost 4 bases, and 11 bases lay in between. This CDR3 contains 15 residues. CDR3 in amino acids: CASSLDGASGNTIYF. The CDR3 DNA follows: TGCGCCAGCAGCTTGGATGGGGCGAGCGGAAACACCATATATTTT.

The chain couples TRBV19 to TRBJ2-3, with D hard to call. The germline V gene has CDR1 LNHDA and CDR2 SQIVND (reference sequence). Trimming pared 5 bases from V and 6 bases from J, leaving 12 bases between. The CDR3 sequence is 13 residues long. The chain's CDR3 is CASSQPPADTQYF. CDR3 in DNA: TGTGCCAGTAGTCAACCTCCGGCGGATACGCAGTATTTT.